A selection of T cell receptor beta chains follows, all from one sample in a study of beta chain features in type 1 diabetes. Clones were sequenced by immunoSEQ multiplex PCR, and TCRdb holds only the in-frame ones, with some missing. This table holds 900,000 or so clones, around a sixth found once. Sequenced sample: naive CD4+ T cells from blood. The receptors were gathered from a woman aged 18-35 years in good health. The CDR3 runs from the conserved cysteine through the conserved F or W. The D gene is left open where the match is weak. Clone size is stated in some rows and not others, as once, few, many or a class when expanded.

V gene,J gene,D gene,clone size,CDR3 DNA,CDR3 protein
TRBV27,TRBJ1-5,NA,NA,TGTGCCAGCAGTTTATGGCCGGGGCCCCAGCATTTT,CASSLWPGPQHF
TRBV28,TRBJ2-7,NA,few,TGTGCCAGCAGTGCCCCGACACTCGTCTACGAGCAGTACTTC,CASSAPTLVYEQYF
TRBV5-1,TRBJ2-5,NA,NA,TGCGCCAGCAGCTTGGTGGCAGAGGAGACCCAGTACTTC,CASSLVAEETQYF
TRBV28,TRBJ2-3,TRBD2,few,TGTGCCAGCAGTTCCGGACTAGCGGGAGCAGCCGGAGATACGCAGTATTTT,CASSSGLAGAAGDTQYF
TRBV7-2,TRBJ2-5,TRBD2,NA,TGTGCCAGCAGCTTGGGTCTAGCGGAAGAGACCCAGTACTTC,CASSLGLAEETQYF
TRBV2,TRBJ1-1,TRBD1,few,TGTGCCAGCAGTTCGGACAGGGGGGGCACTGAAGCTTTCTTT,CASSSDRGGTEAFF
TRBV7-9,TRBJ1-5,NA,NA,TGTGCCAGCAGCGCCCATTATAGCAATCAGCCCCAGCATTTT,CASSAHYSNQPQHF
TRBV14,TRBJ2-1,NA,NA,TGTGCCAGCAGCCTTAAGAGGGGGGGCTCCTACAATGAGCAGTTCTTC,CASSLKRGGSYNEQFF
TRBV5-1,TRBJ2-7,NA,NA,TGCGCCAGCAGCTTGGACAGTACCTACGAGCAGTACTTC,CASSLDSTYEQYF
TRBV19,TRBJ2-1,NA,NA,TGTGCCAGTAAAAGCTCTAGCGTAAGCTCCTACAATGAGCAGTTCTTC,CASKSSSVSSYNEQFF
TRBV7-2,TRBJ2-1,TRBD1,few,TGTGCCAGCAGCTTCCCGGGACAGGGGGCCCATGAGCAGTTCTTC,CASSFPGQGAHEQFF
TRBV9,TRBJ1-4,NA,few,TGTGCCAGCAGCACGGGGCCTACTAATGAAAAACTGTTTTTT,CASSTGPTNEKLFF
TRBV6-5,TRBJ2-3,NA,NA,TGTGCCAGCAGTTACTCGAGTGGGACTAGCACAGATACGCAGTATTTT,CASSYSSGTSTDTQYF
TRBV4-2,TRBJ2-7,TRBD2,NA,TGTGCCAGCAGCCAAGATCGTGGTCCTGGTTCGGGAGGTACCTACGAGCAGTACTTC,CASSQDRGPGSGGTYEQYF
TRBV6-1,TRBJ1-3,NA,NA,TGTGCCAGCAGTGAAGCTGGAGGGCCTGGAAACACCATATATTTT,CASSEAGGPGNTIYF
TRBV4-2,TRBJ2-5,NA,few,TGTGCCAGCAGCCAAGAGAGGACCAACCAAGAGACCCAGTACTTC,CASSQERTNQETQYF
TRBV7-3,TRBJ1-1,NA,NA,TGTGCCAGCAGCTTATCGCGGGTCACTGAAGCTTTCTTT,CASSLSRVTEAFF
TRBV4-3,TRBJ2-5,NA,few,TGCGCCAGCAGCCAAGCACGGGAAGAGACCCAGTACTTC,CASSQAREETQYF
TRBV5-4,TRBJ2-3,NA,NA,TGTGCCAGCAGCCCAGACCTCAGCACAGATACGCAGTATTTT,CASSPDLSTDTQYF
TRBV7-2,TRBJ2-1,NA,NA,TGTGCCAGCAGCTTAGGTTACCCCGGCAGGCGTAACAATGAGCAGTTCTTC,CASSLGYPGRRNNEQFF
TRBV28,TRBJ2-7,NA,few,TGTGCCAGCAGTTCCGGGACGTACCGTTTAGAGCAGTACTTC,CASSSGTYRLEQYF
TRBV18,TRBJ1-5,TRBD1,few,TGTGCCAGCTCGCCGACAGGGGTTAGCAATCAGCCCCAGCATTTT,CASSPTGVSNQPQHF
TRBV7-9,TRBJ2-5,NA,NA,TGTGCCAGCAGCTTAGGGTCAGTTCAAGAGACCCAGTACTTC,CASSLGSVQETQYF
TRBV28,TRBJ1-5,NA,NA,TGTGCCAGCAGAGGGGTATCTCAGCCCCAGCATTTT,CASRGVSQPQHF
TRBV7-2,TRBJ2-2,NA,NA,TGTGCCAGCAGCTTAAGTAGCGGCCCAAACACCGGGGAGCTGTTTTTT,CASSLSSGPNTGELFF
TRBV27,TRBJ2-6,NA,NA,TGTGCCAGCAGTATTTCGGGACGGAGCTCTGGGGCCAACGTCCTGACTTTC,CASSISGRSSGANVLTF
TRBV4-3,TRBJ2-6,NA,NA,TGCGCCAGCAGCCAAGACAGGGTGGCTGGGGCCAACGTCCTGACTTTC,CASSQDRVAGANVLTF
TRBV2,TRBJ2-5,NA,NA,TGTGCCAGCAGTGAACGAGGGGAAGAGACCCAGTACTTC,CASSERGEETQYF
TRBV6-5,TRBJ2-5,TRBD1,NA,TGTGCCAGCAGTTACGACAGGGTGTGGGAGACCCAGTACTTC,CASSYDRVWETQYF
TRBV5-1,TRBJ1-1,NA,NA,TGCGCCAGCAGCTTGCTCATGAACACTGAAGCTTTCTTT,CASSLLMNTEAFF
TRBV5-1,TRBJ2-5,TRBD2,few,TGCGCCAGCAGCCCCGGACTAGCGGGAATGGCCCAAGAGACCCAGTACTTC,CASSPGLAGMAQETQYF
TRBV9,TRBJ2-3,NA,NA,TGTGCCAGCAGCGTAGGCCGGACTACCTCAAGCACAGATACGCAGTATTTT,CASSVGRTTSSTDTQYF
TRBV15,TRBJ1-1,NA,NA,TGTGCCACCAGCAGAGACAGGGAGCTTAACACTGAAGCTTTCTTT,CATSRDRELNTEAFF
TRBV6-1,TRBJ1-1,TRBD1,NA,TGTGCCAGCAGTGTCGACAGGGGCGCTGAAGCTTTCTTT,CASSVDRGAEAFF
TRBV7-7,TRBJ2-3,NA,NA,TGTGCTAGCAGCTTAGTTGTGGGAAGTACAGATACGCAGTATTTT,CASSLVVGSTDTQYF
TRBV6-6,TRBJ1-2,NA,NA,TGTGCCAGCAGTTACGAGTCGGCGGGGGTACATGGCTACACCTTC,CASSYESAGVHGYTF
TRBV5-1,TRBJ1-5,TRBD1,few,TGCGCCAGCAGCTTGGGGGACAGTTCCTCTCAGCCCCAGCATTTT,CASSLGDSSSQPQHF
TRBV5-1,TRBJ1-2,NA,NA,TGCGCCAGCAGGGATAACTATGGCTACACCTTC,CASRDNYGYTF
TRBV7-2,TRBJ2-1,NA,NA,TGTGCCAGCAGCTTAGGACTAACCGTAAGTGAGCAGTTCTTC,CASSLGLTVSEQFF
TRBV6-5,TRBJ2-2,TRBD1,few,TGTGCCAGCAGACCTGGGACAGGGGGGCGGTTGCTGTTTTTT,CASRPGTGGRLLFF
TRBV6-4,TRBJ2-2,NA,NA,TGTGCCAGCAGTCTTCGATTTAACACCGGGGAGCTGTTTTTT,CASSLRFNTGELFF
TRBV7-9,TRBJ1-2,TRBD1,few,TGTGCCAGCAGCGGTCCGACAGGGAACTATGGCTACACCTTC,CASSGPTGNYGYTF
TRBV2,TRBJ2-2,NA,NA,TGTGCCAGCCAGCTGCAGGGATCCCCCGGGGAGCTGTTTTTT,CASQLQGSPGELFF
TRBV11-2,TRBJ2-1,TRBD2,few,TGTGCCAGCAGCCTCGGGACTAGCGGGAACAATGAGCAGTTCTTC,CASSLGTSGNNEQFF
TRBV7-2,TRBJ2-7,TRBD2,few,TGTGCCAGCAGCACAACTAGCGGGAGCTCCTACGAGCAGTACTTC,CASSTTSGSSYEQYF
TRBV5-4,TRBJ2-7,NA,few,TGTGCCAGCGCCAGGGATCACTACGAGCAGTACTTC,CASARDHYEQYF
TRBV5-4,TRBJ2-7,NA,few,TGTGCCAGCAGCCGCCCAGGCTCCGAGCAGTACTTC,CASSRPGSEQYF
TRBV4-3,TRBJ1-2,TRBD1,NA,TGCGCCAGCAGCCAACAACAGGGGTCATATGGCTACACCTTC,CASSQQQGSYGYTF
TRBV19,TRBJ2-2,NA,few,TGTGCCAGTAGTATGGGGAGTTACACCGGGGAGCTGTTTTTT,CASSMGSYTGELFF
TRBV29-1,TRBJ1-5,NA,NA,TGCAGCGTTGTGTTTGGGAGCAATCAGCCCCAGCATTTT,CSVVFGSNQPQHF
TRBV2,TRBJ2-7,TRBD1,NA,TGTGCCATCACCGAACGGGACAGCTACGAGCAGTACTTC,CAITERDSYEQYF
TRBV6-5,TRBJ2-1,NA,NA,TGTGCCAGCAGTTACGGGGTGGTGTTCTTC,CASSYGVVFF
TRBV7-2,TRBJ2-7,TRBD2,few,TGTGCCAGCAGCTTAGTCGGGAGGCTGGGGGTACGCATATACGAGCAGTACTTC,CASSLVGRLGVRIYEQYF
TRBV9,TRBJ2-5,NA,NA,TGTGCCAGCGCCTTCGGGAGCGAAGAGACCCAGTACTTC,CASAFGSEETQYF